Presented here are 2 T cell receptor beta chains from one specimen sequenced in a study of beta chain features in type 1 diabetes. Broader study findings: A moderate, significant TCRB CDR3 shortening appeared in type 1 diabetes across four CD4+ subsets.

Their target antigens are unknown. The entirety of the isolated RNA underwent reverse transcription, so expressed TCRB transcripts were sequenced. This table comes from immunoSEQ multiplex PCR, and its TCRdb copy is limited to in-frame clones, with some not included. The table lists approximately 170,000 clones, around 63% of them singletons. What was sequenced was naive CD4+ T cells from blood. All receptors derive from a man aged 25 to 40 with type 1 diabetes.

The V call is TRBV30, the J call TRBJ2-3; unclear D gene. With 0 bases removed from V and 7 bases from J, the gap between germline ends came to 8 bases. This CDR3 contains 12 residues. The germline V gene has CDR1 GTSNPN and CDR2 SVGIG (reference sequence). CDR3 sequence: CAWSVLSYTQYF. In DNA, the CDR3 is TGTGCCTGGAGTGTACTTAGCTATACGCAGTATTTT.

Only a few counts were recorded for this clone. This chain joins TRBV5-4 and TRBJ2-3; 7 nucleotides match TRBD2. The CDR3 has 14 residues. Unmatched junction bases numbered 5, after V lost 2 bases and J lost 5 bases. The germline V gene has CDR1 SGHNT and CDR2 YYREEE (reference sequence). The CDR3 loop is CASSFGLDQDTQYF. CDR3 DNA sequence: TGTGCCAGCAGCTTCGGACTAGATCAAGATACGCAGTATTTT.